This T cell receptor (beta chain) stems from a study of cytomegalovirus exposure and HLA in healthy donors. This clone was detected only once. Losses at the gene ends were 5 bases for V and 7 bases for J; bases not matched to a gene: 13. The CDR3 totals 15 residues. The germline CDR1 and CDR2 sequences are MNHEY and SMNVEV (reference sequence). Vbeta (60) and Jbeta (13) primers were used in the PCR. Here immunoSEQ multiplex PCR was the method, and the copy in TCRdb shows in-frame clones only, minus some. Of approximately 250,000 clones listed, around 84% were seen once; the top ten hold approximately 0.24%.

V usage is TRBV27 and J usage is TRBJ2-7, with 8 bases matching TRBD1. This sequence was found in a girl aged 2 to 10 in good health and CMV-seronegative. Material: PBMCs. CDR3 sequence reads: CASSANGQGVWEQYF. The CDR3 bases are TGTGCCAGCAGTGCGAACGGACAGGGTGTGTGGGAGCAGTACTTC.